The present T cell receptor (beta chain) was sequenced within a study of blood T cell repertoires in COVID-19. The CDR3 has 11 residues. Germline loops: CDR1 SGHNT, CDR2 YYREEE (reference sequence). Trimming took 3 bases from V and 3 from J, leaving 3 bases between them. Clones were read by immunoSEQ multiplex PCR, and TCRdb kept only the in-frame ones, dropping some. The sample comprises about 88,000 clones, roughly 88% of which are singletons, and more than 9.5% rests with the top ten. Material for sequencing was peripheral blood. The chain couples TRBV5-4 to TRBJ2-5; D ambiguous. This TCR was recovered from an elderly man with acute or convalescent COVID-19. This CDR3 is CASSYKETQYF. The CDR3 nucleotides are TGTGCCAGCAGCTACAAAGAGACCCAGTACTTC.